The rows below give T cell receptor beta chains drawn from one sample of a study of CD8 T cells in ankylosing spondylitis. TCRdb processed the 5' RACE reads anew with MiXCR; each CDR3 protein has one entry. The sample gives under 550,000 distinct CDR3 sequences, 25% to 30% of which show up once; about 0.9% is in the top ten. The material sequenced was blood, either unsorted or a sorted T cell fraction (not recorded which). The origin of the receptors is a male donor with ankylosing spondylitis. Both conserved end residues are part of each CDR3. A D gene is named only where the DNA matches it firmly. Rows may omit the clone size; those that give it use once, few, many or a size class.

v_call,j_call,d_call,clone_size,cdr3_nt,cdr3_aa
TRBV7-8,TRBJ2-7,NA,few,TGTGCCAGCAGCTTAATACATGGGGGCTACGAGCAGTACTTC,CASSLIHGGYEQYF
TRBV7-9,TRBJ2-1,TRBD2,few,TGTGCCAGCAGCTTCCTGAGCGGGATCGTTCCGAATGAGCAGTTCTTC,CASSFLSGIVPNEQFF
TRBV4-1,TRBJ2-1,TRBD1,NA,TGCGCCAGCAGCCGCGGACAGGGGTCCGGTGAGCAGTTCTTC,CASSRGQGSGEQFF
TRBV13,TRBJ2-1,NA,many,TGTGCCAGCAGCTCCACAGGGCCGAATGAGCAGTTCTTC,CASSSTGPNEQFF
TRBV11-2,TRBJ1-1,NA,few,TGTGCCAGCAGCCCGATGGGGATCCTGGGCACTGAAGCTTTCTTT,CASSPMGILGTEAFF
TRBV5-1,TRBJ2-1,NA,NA,TGCGCCAGCAGCTACCGGGAGCGGAGTTCCTACAATGAGCAGTTCTTC,CASSYRERSSYNEQFF
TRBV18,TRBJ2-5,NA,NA,TGTGCCAGCTCCCGAAACAGGGCCCAAGAGACCCAGTACTTC,CASSRNRAQETQYF
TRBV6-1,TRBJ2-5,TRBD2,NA,TGTGCCAGCAGCGGACTAGCGGGAGGGCCGGGGGGAGGTGAGACCCAGTACTTC,CASSGLAGGPGGGETQYF
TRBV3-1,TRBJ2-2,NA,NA,TGTGCCAGCAGCCAAACCTGGGGCGGGGAGCTGTTTTTT,CASSQTWGGELFF
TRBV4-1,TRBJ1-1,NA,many,TGCGCCAGCAGCCAAGGAGGGTTAAAAGCTTTCTTT,CASSQGGLKAFF
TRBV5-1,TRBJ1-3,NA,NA,TGCGCCAGCAGCTTGGCGGGACACTTAAACACCATATATTTT,CASSLAGHLNTIYF
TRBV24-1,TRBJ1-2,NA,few,TGTGCCACCAGTGGCCCCGGCTATGGCTACACCTTC,CATSGPGYGYTF
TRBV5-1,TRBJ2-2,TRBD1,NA,TGCGCCAGCAGCCTGGACAGGAGTAACACCGGGGAGCTGTTTTTT,CASSLDRSNTGELFF
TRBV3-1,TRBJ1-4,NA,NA,TGTGCCAGCAGCCAGACCGGGGCAACTAATGAAAAACTGTTTTTT,CASSQTGATNEKLFF
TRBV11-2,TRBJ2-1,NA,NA,TGTGCCAGCAGCTTAGGCTGGCAAGGCAATGAGCAGTTCTTC,CASSLGWQGNEQFF
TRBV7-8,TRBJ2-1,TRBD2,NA,TGTGCCAGCAGCTTACTAGGACTAGCGGGAGTCTATGAGCAGTTCTTC,CASSLLGLAGVYEQFF
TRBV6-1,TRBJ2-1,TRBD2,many,TGTGCCAGCAGTGTCGGACTAGCTGGTTCCTACAATGAGCAGTTCTTC,CASSVGLAGSYNEQFF
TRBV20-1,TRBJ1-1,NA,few,TGCAGTGCTGAAGCAGGGTTGAACACTGAAGCTTTCTTT,CSAEAGLNTEAFF
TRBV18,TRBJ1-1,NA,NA,TGTGCCAGCTCACAGGACAGAGCGGACACTGAAGCTTTCTTT,CASSQDRADTEAFF
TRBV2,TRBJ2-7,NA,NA,TGTGCCAGCAGTGAAAAGGGCCGAACCTACGAGCAGTACTTC,CASSEKGRTYEQYF
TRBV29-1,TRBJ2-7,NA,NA,TGCAGCGTTGTCCTGGACTTCGAAAGGGTGCAGTACTTC,CSVVLDFERVQYF
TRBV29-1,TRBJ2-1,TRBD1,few,TGCAGCGTTGAAGATGAGGACAGGAGCTCCTACAATGAGCAGTTCTTC,CSVEDEDRSSYNEQFF
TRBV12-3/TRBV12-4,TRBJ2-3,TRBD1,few,TGTGCCAGCAGCCGTACATACGAGACAGGGGGCGCAGATACGCAGTATTTT,CASSRTYETGGADTQYF
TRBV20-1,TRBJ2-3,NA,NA,TGCAGTATTAAAGGGGCAGGGGGGGCAGATACGCAGTATTTT,CSIKGAGGADTQYF